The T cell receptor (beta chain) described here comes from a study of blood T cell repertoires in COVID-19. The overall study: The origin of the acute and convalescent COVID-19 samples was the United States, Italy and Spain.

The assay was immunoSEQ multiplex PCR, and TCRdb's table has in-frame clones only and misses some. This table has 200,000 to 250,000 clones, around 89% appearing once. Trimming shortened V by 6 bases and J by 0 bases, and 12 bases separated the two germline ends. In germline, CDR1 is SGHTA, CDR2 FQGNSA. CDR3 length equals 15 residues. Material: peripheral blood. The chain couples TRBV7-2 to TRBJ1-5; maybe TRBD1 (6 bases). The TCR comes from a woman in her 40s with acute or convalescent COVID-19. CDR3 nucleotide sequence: TGTGCCAGCAGTCCACAGGGCTATAGCAATCAGCCCCAGCATTTT. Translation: CASSPQGYSNQPQHF.